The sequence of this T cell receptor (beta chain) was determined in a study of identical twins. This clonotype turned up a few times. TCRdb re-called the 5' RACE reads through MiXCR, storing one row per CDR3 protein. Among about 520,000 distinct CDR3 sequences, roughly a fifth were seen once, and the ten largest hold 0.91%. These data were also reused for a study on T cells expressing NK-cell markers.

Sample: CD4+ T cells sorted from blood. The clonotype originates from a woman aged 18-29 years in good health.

The CDR3 nucleotides read TGCAGCGTTTCCCCGGGACACAGCTACGAGCAGTACTTC. This encodes CSVSPGHSYEQYF. The chain uses TRBV29-1 and TRBJ2-7; possible D gene TRBD1, 6 bases. CDR1 is SQVTM and CDR2 is ANQGSEA in the germline V gene. Trimming took off 5 bases at V and 3 bases at J, with 14 bases between the two ends. The CDR3 length is 13 residues.